The 9 T cell receptor beta chains in this list originate from one sample, sequenced in a study of identical twins. From the 5' RACE reads, TCRdb called clonotypes with MiXCR, one entry per CDR3 protein. Among roughly 1,500,000 distinct CDR3 sequences listed, about 31% were seen once. The sequenced sample was cord blood. Receptors were obtained from a newborn girl in good health.

There are a few counts of this clonotype. The chain joins TRBV7-9 to TRBJ1-6; 8 bases are shared with TRBD1. V lost 4 bases and J lost 7; bases outside the gene matches: 6. The CDR3 consists of 15 residues. CDR1 and CDR2 from the germline V gene are SEHNR and FQNEAQ (reference sequence). Here the CDR3 reads CASSSSGGPNSPLHF. For the CDR3, the DNA is TGTGCCAGCAGCTCATCAGGGGGCCCCAATTCACCCCTCCACTTT.

This clonotype was detected only a few times. The rearrangement links TRBV14 to TRBJ2-1; the match to TRBD2 covers 14 bases. Germline V gene lookup returns CDR1 SGHDN and CDR2 FVKESK. The trim removed 4 bases at V and 0 bases at J, leaving 8 bases unmatched. This CDR3 contains 19 residues. CDR3 nucleotide sequence: TGTGCCAGCAGCCTACCGGGACTAGCGGGAGAGAGCTCCTACAATGAGCAGTTCTTC. Protein sequence: CASSLPGLAGESSYNEQFF.

In its sample, this clonotype was seen a few times. V usage is TRBV11-2 and J usage is TRBJ2-2; 7 bases align to TRBD2. There are 15 residues in the CDR3. V lost 6 bases and J lost 2; bases outside the gene matches: 6. Germline values: CDR1 SGHAT, CDR2 FQNNGV. CDR3 nucleotides: TGTGCCAGCAGGATAGCGGGCATCAACACCGGGGAGCTGTTTTTT. Amino acid sequence: CASRIAGINTGELFF.

V gene TRBV3-1 combines with J gene TRBJ1-4; perhaps TRBD1 as D (5 bases). The CDR3 extends over 14 amino acids. Germline lookup yields CDR1 LGHDT and CDR2 YNNKEL (reference sequence). V gave up 4 bases and J gave up 5 bases, with 11 bases separating them. Written as DNA, the CDR3 is TGTGCCAGCAGCCGGGAGGGACCCAATGAAAAACTGTTTTTT. Its protein is CASSREGPNEKLFF.

The chain employs TRBV12-5 and TRBJ2-2, with TRBD2 matching 13 bases. V shed 0 bases and J 6 bases; nucleotides not matched to a gene: 1. CDR1 and CDR2 (germline): LGHNT, FRNRAP. The length of the CDR3 is 16 residues. The CDR3, as DNA: TGTGCTAGTGGTTTGGTACTAGCGGGGGGGCCCGGGGAGCTGTTTTTT. It yields the protein CASGLVLAGGPGELFF.

The chain links TRBV4-2 to TRBJ2-7, with no clear D. The CDR3 has 14 amino acids. Germline V gene data show CDR1 as LGHNA and CDR2 as YNFKEQ. The V end was cut by 4 bases, the J end by 2 bases, with 12 bases between. The CDR3 DNA follows: TGTGCCAGCAGCCCAGGTTCAAATCCCTACGAGCAGTACTTC. This encodes CASSPGSNPYEQYF.

This clonotype was detected a few times. DNA for the CDR3: TGTGCCAGCAGTTTGCCCCCTCAGGGAGGGAACAATTCACCCCTCCACTTT. Protein: CASSLPPQGGNNSPLHF. The chain carries TRBV28 and TRBJ1-6; a possible D gene is TRBD1 (5 bases). Trimming removed 3 bases at V and 7 bases at J, with 19 bases between. Looked up from germline, CDR1 is MDHEN and CDR2 is SYDVKM. The CDR3 is 17 residues long.

The V and J genes are TRBV5-6 and TRBJ2-3, with a tentative D call TRBD2 (5 bases). The CDR3 has 17 amino acids. Between the trimmed V and J ends, which lost 2 bases and 3 bases, there was a span of 19 bases. Germline CDR1 reads SGHDT; CDR2 reads YYEEEE. The CDR3 DNA reads as TGTGCCAGCAGCTTTAGGGCCAAGTCTAGGACTACAGATACGCAGTATTTT. This codes for CASSFRAKSRTTDTQYF. The full variable domain, rest sourced from reference TRBV5-6 and TRBJ2-3, is DAGVTQSPTHLIKTRGQQVTLRCSPKSGHDTVSWYQQALGQGPQFIFQYYEEEERQRGNFPDRFSGHQFPNYSSELNVNALLLGDSALYLCASSFRAKSRTTDTQYFGPGTRLTVL.

This clonotype was recorded a few times. This chain joins TRBV2 and TRBJ1-5; TRBD1 aligns across 9 bases. The CDR3 consists of 13 residues. The trim removed 6 bases at V and 6 bases at J, leaving 3 bases unmatched. CDR1 and CDR2 (germline): SNHLY, FYNNEI. CDR3 coding DNA: TGTGCCAGCAGGGGACAGGGAGTTCAGCCCCAGCATTTT. The encoded protein is CASRGQGVQPQHF. Complete variable domain (other parts from reference TRBV2 and TRBJ1-5): EPEVTQTPSHQVTQMGQEVILRCVPISNHLYFYWYRQILGQKVEFLVSFYNNEISEKSEIFDDQFSVERPDGSNFTLKIRSTKLEDSAMYFCASRGQGVQPQHFGDGTRLSIL.